This T cell receptor beta chain was sequenced for a study of T cell responses to AZD1222 COVID-19 vaccine. Study-level points and caveats: Females outnumbered males among donors, who were mostly white British; clonal diversity was possibly underestimated.

Method: immunoSEQ multiplex PCR; TCRdb's copy keeps in-frame clones and lacks some. Here the sample spans about 120,000 clones, 70% to 90% being singletons. J was trimmed by 7 bases and V by 2 bases; bases with no gene match: 4. The CDR3 runs 13 residues. Germline V gene lookup returns CDR1 SGHRS and CDR2 YFSETQ. A single count supports this clone. The target antigen is unknown. This specimen consisted of peripheral blood, obtained 28 days after the second AZD1222 dose. This clonotype was sampled from an adult who received the AZD1222 COVID-19 vaccine. This chain uses TRBV5-1 with TRBJ1-2; TRBD1 agrees at 8 bases. The CDR3 loop reads CASSLNDRGGYTF. CDR3 nucleotides: TGCGCCAGCAGCTTAAACGACAGGGGTGGCTACACCTTC.